These 9 T cell receptor beta chains originate from one sample sequenced in a study of Ad26.COV2.S vaccination and SARS-CoV-2 variants. Here immunoSEQ multiplex PCR was the method, and the copy in TCRdb shows in-frame clones only, minus some. Of 380,000 or so clones listed, 88% were seen once; the top ten hold around 6.1%. The treatment is: 15 to 20 received Ad26.COV2.S at low or high dose, single or two shots; 5 received placebo; per-sample allocation not given. Day 63 after the first injection of vaccine or placebo was the sampling time. Sequencing used peripheral blood, obtained in a trial of Ad26.COV2.S vaccine versus placebo. These receptors were obtained from a person between 18 and 65 years old who received the Ad26.COV2.S COVID-19 vaccine or a placebo.

The genes are TRBV7-3 and TRBJ2-6, with D perhaps matching TRBD1 (6 bases). V lost 5 bases and J 0 bases, leaving 11 bases between the germline ends. The germline V gene encodes CDR1 SGHTA and CDR2 FQGTGA. There are 16 residues in the CDR3. The DNA for the CDR3 is TGTGCCAGCAGCCTAGACAGGCTCTCTGGGGCCAACGTCCTGACTTTC. Translation: CASSLDRLSGANVLTF.

DNA for the CDR3: TGTGCCAGCAGCTTAACGTTAACCGGCCCCTACGAGCAGTACTTC. Its protein is CASSLTLTGPYEQYF. The rearrangement joins TRBV7-3 to TRBJ2-7; D is unresolved. This CDR3 has 15 residues. In germline, CDR1 is SGHTA, CDR2 FQGTGA. V lost 0 bases and J 2 bases, leaving 11 bases between the germline ends.

The J gene is TRBJ1-4, the V gene TRBV7-2, with D tentatively TRBD1 (6 bases). The CDR3 extends over 14 amino acids. Germline loops: CDR1 SGHTA, CDR2 FQGNSA. Trimming pared 5 bases from V and 8 bases from J, leaving 15 bases between. CDR3 region: CASSPQGHSEKLFF. Written as DNA, the CDR3 is TGTGCCAGCAGCCCCCAGGGGCATTCAGAAAAACTGTTTTTT.

V gene TRBV11-2 combines with J gene TRBJ2-1; possibly TRBD2 for D (6 bases). The CDR3 sequence is 14 residues long. CDR1 is SGHAT, CDR2 FQNNGV, per germline. Trimming left V 2 bases short and J 6 bases short, with 11 bases between. In DNA, the CDR3 is TGTGCCAGCAGCTTAAATCGCGGGACCAATGAGCAGTTCTTC. It codes for CASSLNRGTNEQFF.

The chain joins TRBV29-1 to TRBJ2-1; 10 bases are a match to TRBD2. This CDR3 region has 12 residues. Trimming at V came to 7 bases and at J to 6 bases, leaving 3 bases not matched to a gene. Germline V gives CDR1 SQVTM, CDR2 ANQGSEA. Written as DNA, the CDR3 is TGCAGCGGCAGCGGGAGGGGCAATGAGCAGTTCTTC. This codes for CSGSGRGNEQFF.

This clone was found once. The V gene is TRBV6-5, the J gene TRBJ1-5; no clear D gene. The CDR3 has 13 amino acids. Germline V CDR1 and CDR2: MNHEY, SVGAGI. Trimming took off 2 bases at V and 1 base at J, with 3 bases between the two ends. CDR3 DNA sequence: TGTGCCAGCAGTTACATGAGCAATCAGCCCCAGCATTTT. It translates to CASSYMSNQPQHF.

J is TRBJ1-6 and V is TRBV28, with unresolved D. Trimming left V 2 bases short and J 9 bases short, with 8 bases between. CDR1 and CDR2 (germline): MDHEN, SYDVKM. CDR3 length equals 13 residues. CDR3 protein: CASSLGIGSPLHF. CDR3 bases: TGTGCCAGCAGTTTAGGGATCGGTTCACCCCTCCACTTT.

This chain joins TRBV30 and TRBJ1-4; D may be TRBD1 (6 bases). Per germline, CDR1 GTSNPN and CDR2 SVGIG (reference sequence). V was shortened by 4 bases and J by 7 bases, with 22 bases between the two germline ends. The length of the CDR3 is 16 residues. CDR3: CAWKVRETGGGEKLFF. DNA of the CDR3: TGTGCCTGGAAGGTTAGAGAGACAGGAGGTGGTGAAAAACTGTTTTTT.

The chain links TRBV3-1 (or the pseudogene TRBV3-2) to TRBJ1-1; 9 positions match TRBD1. The germline V gene has CDR1 LGHDT and CDR2 YNNKEL (reference sequence). The CDR3 consists of 13 residues. Trimming cost V 4 bases and J 7 bases; bases outside gene matches: 4. The CDR3 sequence: CASSLGQGYEAFF. CDR3 nucleotide sequence: TGTGCCAGCAGCCTTGGACAGGGGTATGAAGCTTTCTTT.